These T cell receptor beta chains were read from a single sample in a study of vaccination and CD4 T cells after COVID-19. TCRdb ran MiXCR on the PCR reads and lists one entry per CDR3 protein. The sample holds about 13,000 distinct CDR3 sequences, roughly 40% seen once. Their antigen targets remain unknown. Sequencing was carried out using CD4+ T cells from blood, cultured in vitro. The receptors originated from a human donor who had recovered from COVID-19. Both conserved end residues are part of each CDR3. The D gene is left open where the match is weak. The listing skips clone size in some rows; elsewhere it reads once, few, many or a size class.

CDR3nt: TGCGCCAGCAAGCGGGCCGGGACAGGGAAGGAGACCCAGTACTTC
CDR3aa: CASKRAGTGKETQYF
d_gene: TRBD1
abundance: NA
j_gene: TRBJ2-5
v_gene: TRBV5-1

CDR3nt: TGTGCCAGCAGCACCCAAGGCACAGATACGCAGTATTTT
CDR3aa: CASSTQGTDTQYF
d_gene: NA
abundance: NA
j_gene: TRBJ2-3
v_gene: TRBV14

CDR3nt: TGCGCCAGCGGCCAAACAGAAAATGGCTACACCTTC
CDR3aa: CASGQTENGYTF
d_gene: NA
abundance: few
j_gene: TRBJ1-2
v_gene: TRBV5-1

CDR3nt: TGTGCCAGCACCACACAGGGTAGCAATCAGCCCCAGCATTTT
CDR3aa: CASTTQGSNQPQHF
d_gene: NA
abundance: NA
j_gene: TRBJ1-5
v_gene: TRBV28

CDR3nt: TGTGCCAGCAGCTTAGGACCCAGAAACCAAGAGACCCAGTACTTC
CDR3aa: CASSLGPRNQETQYF
d_gene: NA
abundance: few
j_gene: TRBJ2-5
v_gene: TRBV7-2

CDR3nt: TGTGCCAGCAGCTTAGCGATCACTGTCTATGGCTACACCTTC
CDR3aa: CASSLAITVYGYTF
d_gene: NA
abundance: few
j_gene: TRBJ1-2
v_gene: TRBV7-2

CDR3nt: TGCAGTGCCCACCGGCTAGCGGGGGGACAAGAGACCCAGTACTTC
CDR3aa: CSAHRLAGGQETQYF
d_gene: TRBD2
abundance: few
j_gene: TRBJ2-5
v_gene: TRBV20-1

CDR3nt: TGTGCCAGTCTCCGGGGAGGGCTCGGCACTGAAGCTTTCTTT
CDR3aa: CASLRGGLGTEAFF
d_gene: NA
abundance: few
j_gene: TRBJ1-1
v_gene: TRBV6-1

CDR3nt: TGCAGTGCCTCCCGGGGGGTAAGCAATCAGCCCCAGCATTTT
CDR3aa: CSASRGVSNQPQHF
d_gene: NA
abundance: NA
j_gene: TRBJ1-5
v_gene: TRBV20-1

CDR3nt: TGTGCCAGCAGCTTAGCCCTAGGAAGCCAGTACTTC
CDR3aa: CASSLALGSQYF
d_gene: NA
abundance: few
j_gene: TRBJ2-7
v_gene: TRBV7-2

CDR3nt: TGCAGTGCTAGAGTCGGCAGCTCTGGAAACACCATATATTTT
CDR3aa: CSARVGSSGNTIYF
d_gene: NA
abundance: once
j_gene: TRBJ1-3
v_gene: TRBV20-1

CDR3nt: TGTGCCAGCAGTTCCGACAGGGGACAAGAGACCCAGTACTTC
CDR3aa: CASSSDRGQETQYF
d_gene: TRBD1
abundance: NA
j_gene: TRBJ2-5
v_gene: TRBV6-5

CDR3nt: TGTGCCAGCACCTCGTCGGTCCAGCCCCAGCATTTT
CDR3aa: CASTSSVQPQHF
d_gene: NA
abundance: NA
j_gene: TRBJ1-5
v_gene: TRBV6-2/TRBV6-3

CDR3nt: TGTGCCTGGAGTGTACAAGCTAACTATGGCTACACCTTC
CDR3aa: CAWSVQANYGYTF
d_gene: NA
abundance: few
j_gene: TRBJ1-2
v_gene: TRBV30

CDR3nt: TGTGCCAGCAGCCCATATGTGACAGGGGGTCCCGGGGAGCTGTTTTTT
CDR3aa: CASSPYVTGGPGELFF
d_gene: TRBD1
abundance: few
j_gene: TRBJ2-2
v_gene: TRBV7-9

CDR3nt: TGTGCCAGCAGTAGTGAATATGGCTACACCTTC
CDR3aa: CASSSEYGYTF
d_gene: NA
abundance: medium-sized
j_gene: TRBJ1-2
v_gene: TRBV2

CDR3nt: TGTGCCAGCAGCTCACCCGGGACTAGATCGCACGAGCAGTTCTTC
CDR3aa: CASSSPGTRSHEQFF
d_gene: TRBD2
abundance: NA
j_gene: TRBJ2-1
v_gene: TRBV7-2

CDR3nt: TGTGCCAGCAGTGAATCCGGGACAGGGGTCCTTGCGAGCGGGGAGCTGTTTTTT
CDR3aa: CASSESGTGVLASGELFF
d_gene: TRBD1
abundance: few
j_gene: TRBJ2-2
v_gene: TRBV2

CDR3nt: TGTGCCAGTAGTAGGGGACAGGCCGCTTTTATTAACTATGGCTACACCTTC
CDR3aa: CASSRGQAAFINYGYTF
d_gene: TRBD1
abundance: few
j_gene: TRBJ1-2
v_gene: TRBV19

CDR3nt: TGTGCCACCAGAATGAAACCGCAGGGGGCGCGAAATGGCTACACCTTC
CDR3aa: CATRMKPQGARNGYTF
d_gene: TRBD1
abundance: few
j_gene: TRBJ1-2
v_gene: TRBV6-2/TRBV6-3

CDR3nt: TGTGCCAGCAGTAGCGGCCCTGGAAACACCATATATTTT
CDR3aa: CASSSGPGNTIYF
d_gene: NA
abundance: few
j_gene: TRBJ1-3
v_gene: TRBV7-2

CDR3nt: TGCGCCAGCAGCCCATACGGGACGGCGGCGTATGGCTACACCTTC
CDR3aa: CASSPYGTAAYGYTF
d_gene: NA
abundance: NA
j_gene: TRBJ1-2
v_gene: TRBV4-1

CDR3nt: TGTGCCAGCAGCCCAGCTTCGGGACAGACTCAGCCCCAGCATTTT
CDR3aa: CASSPASGQTQPQHF
d_gene: TRBD1
abundance: few
j_gene: TRBJ1-5
v_gene: TRBV7-2